Presented here are 23 T cell receptor beta chains from one specimen sequenced in a study of identical twins. TCRdb itself ran the 5' RACE reads through MiXCR, one entry per CDR3 protein. Of just under 650,000 distinct CDR3 sequences in the sample, 7% to 7.5% were seen once. This sample also belongs to another study, concerning yellow fever vaccine responses in identical twins.

Sequencing used PBMCs. The receptor set was obtained from a woman aged 18-30 years in good health.

The rearrangement joins TRBV24-1 to TRBJ2-2; 9 bases agree with TRBD1. Germline values: CDR1 KGHDR, CDR2 SFDVKD. With V trimmed by 8 bases and J by 2 bases, 17 bases remained unmatched. This CDR3 has 19 residues. The CDR3 loop reads CATNGLPGQGTPNTGELFF. In DNA, the CDR3 is TGTGCCACCAATGGACTACCGGGACAGGGCACTCCTAACACCGGGGAGCTGTTTTTT.

This clonotype was counted between two and nine times. The gene calls are TRBV7-9 and TRBJ2-5; 12 bases are shared with TRBD2. The CDR3 totals 16 residues. Germline loops: CDR1 SEHNR, CDR2 FQNEAQ (reference sequence). The J segment lost 3 bases and the V segment lost 5 bases, leaving 7 bases of the junction unmatched. CDR3 bases: TGTGCCAGCAGCCCTAGGACTAGCGGGACCGAAGAGACCCAGTACTTC. This sequence encodes CASSPRTSGTEETQYF. Complete variable domain (other parts from reference TRBV7-9 and TRBJ2-5): DTGVSQNPRHKITKRGQNVTFRCDPISEHNRLYWYRQTLGQGPEFLTYFQNEAQLEKSRLLSDRFSAERPKGSFSTLEIQRTEQGDSAMYLCASSPRTSGTEETQYFGPGTRLLVL.

This clonotype appeared a few times. J is TRBJ2-1 and V is TRBV28; maybe TRBD1 (8 bases). Per the germline V gene, CDR1 is MDHEN and CDR2 is SYDVKM. The CDR3 length is 15 residues. The V end lost 3 bases, the J end lost 7 bases, and 16 bases lay between the germline ends. The CDR3 DNA is TGTGCCAGCAGTTTGGGACAGGTGGGAGGGAATGAGCAGTTCTTC. This encodes CASSLGQVGGNEQFF.

The chain has TRBV24-1 and TRBJ2-2, with 8 bases aligning to TRBD1. V was clipped by 4 bases and J by 6 bases; unmatched bases: 9. Germline V gives CDR1 KGHDR, CDR2 SFDVKD. CDR3 length equals 16 residues. The CDR3 DNA is TGTGCCACCAGTGAAACGGGACAGGTTGTCGCCGGGGAGCTGTTTTTT. Translated, it gives CATSETGQVVAGELFF.

This clonotype was counted only a few times. The rearrangement joins TRBV6-1 to TRBJ2-2; D possibly corresponds to TRBD1 (6 bases). There are 15 residues in the CDR3. Germline V lookup: CDR1 MNHNS, CDR2 SASEGT. V gave up 7 bases and J gave up 3 bases, with 15 bases separating them. The DNA for the CDR3 is TGTGCCAGCACGGACCTGGGGGCATACACCGGGGAGCTGTTTTTT. It is translated as CASTDLGAYTGELFF.

In its sample, this clonotype was seen a few times. The chain joins TRBV5-5 to TRBJ1-1; D is ambiguous. Germline lookup yields CDR1 SGHKS and CDR2 YYEKEE (reference sequence). Trimming removed 4 bases at V and 8 bases at J, with 18 bases between. The CDR3 has 14 residues. CDR3 nucleotides: TGTGCCAGCAGCCTCCGGGCTCCACCTCGAGAAGCTTTCTTT. This sequence encodes CASSLRAPPREAFF.

The gene calls are TRBV7-9 and TRBJ1-2, with a tentative D call TRBD1 (5 bases). V was clipped by 5 bases and J by 6 bases, with 19 bases between them. Germline V gene sequence: CDR1 SEHNR, CDR2 FQNEAQ (reference sequence). The CDR3 has 15 amino acids. The CDR3 sequence is CASSPLKGLRDGYTF. The CDR3 coding sequence is TGTGCCAGCAGCCCGCTTAAGGGTCTCAGGGATGGCTACACCTTC.

This clonotype showed up many times. This rearrangement joins TRBV10-3 to TRBJ2-1, with a tentative D call TRBD2 (5 bases). In germline, CDR1 is ENHRY, CDR2 SYGVKD. This CDR3 region has 13 residues. V was shortened by 11 bases and J by 10 bases, with 21 bases between the two germline ends. The CDR3 sequence: CAATRGASGEQFF. CDR3 bases: TGTGCCGCCACTAGAGGAGCTTCGGGAGAGCAGTTCTTC.

This clonotype was observed a handful of times. CDR3 bases: TGTGCCAGCAGCCCAGCCGTACAGGGGGATGGCTACACCTTC. Its protein product is CASSPAVQGDGYTF. The rearrangement links TRBV7-9 to TRBJ1-2; 8 bases map to TRBD1. With V trimmed by 5 bases and J by 6 bases, 8 bases remained unmatched. Germline CDR1 SEHNR, CDR2 FQNEAQ (reference sequence). The CDR3 is 14 amino acids.

This clonotype was found many times. The rearrangement uses TRBV20-1 and TRBJ2-7, with 8 bases matching TRBD1. The J segment lost 4 bases and the V segment lost 1 base, leaving 9 bases of the junction unmatched. Germline V gene data show CDR1 as DFQATT and CDR2 as SNEGSKA (reference sequence). The CDR3 has 15 residues. This CDR3 is CSARGGQGARYEQYV. The CDR3 nucleotides are TGCAGTGCTAGAGGAGGTCAGGGGGCAAGGTACGAGCAGTACGTC.

The rearrangement uses TRBV5-1 and TRBJ1-1; 7 nucleotides align to TRBD1. Trimming took 7 bases from V and 1 from J; bases not matched to a gene: 4. The germline V gene has CDR1 SGHRS and CDR2 YFSETQ. CDR3 length: 13 residues. The CDR3 loop reads CASVGQPNTEAFF. In DNA form, the CDR3 reads TGCGCCAGCGTGGGACAGCCGAACACTGAAGCTTTCTTT.

This chain links TRBV5-1 with TRBJ1-1, with 10 bases lining up with TRBD1. This CDR3 is built from 16 residues. The J segment lost 6 bases and the V segment lost 0 bases, leaving 8 bases of the junction unmatched. Germline V gene lookup returns CDR1 SGHRS and CDR2 YFSETQ. The CDR3 DNA sequence: TGCGCCAGCAGCTTGGCCGGGACAGGGGTCGCCTCTGAAGCTTTCTTT. This encodes CASSLAGTGVASEAFF.

The V and J genes are TRBV29-1 and TRBJ2-2, with D perhaps TRBD2 (6 bases). Trimming took 5 bases from V and 5 from J, leaving 9 bases between them. CDR1 is SQVTM, CDR2 ANQGSEA, per germline. This CDR3 has 12 residues. DNA for the CDR3: TGCAGCGTTCACGGGAGAACCGGGGAGCTGTTTTTT. Its protein product is CSVHGRTGELFF.

The rearrangement joins TRBV7-2 to TRBJ2-7, with 10 positions matching TRBD2. The CDR3 consists of 15 residues. From germline, CDR1 is SGHTA and CDR2 FQGNSA. The V gene end was trimmed by 1 base and the J gene end by 4 bases; junction bases not matched to a gene: 4. The CDR3 loop is CASSLDGSGRYEQYF. The CDR3 DNA is TGTGCCAGCAGCTTAGATGGTAGCGGGAGGTACGAGCAGTACTTC.

This clonotype was detected only a few times. The chain carries TRBV11-2 and TRBJ2-1, with 11 bases matching TRBD2. CDR3 length equals 17 residues. The V segment lost 6 bases and the J segment 1 base; nucleotides outside the gene matches: 8. Looked up from germline, CDR1 is SGHAT and CDR2 is FQNNGV. Here the CDR3 DNA reads TGTGCCAGCAGAAGTAGCGGGAGGGGCCCTTCCTACAATGAGCAGTTCTTC. Translation: CASRSSGRGPSYNEQFF.

There are many counts of this clonotype. This chain uses TRBV12-3 or TRBV12-4 with TRBJ2-5; 7 bases align to TRBD1. V shed 5 bases, J shed 2 bases, and the junction held 8 bases outside the gene matches. There are 15 residues in the CDR3. The DNA of the CDR3 is TGTGCCAGCAGTAGAGCGACAGGGCCGCAAGAGACCCAGTACTTC. Translated, it gives CASSRATGPQETQYF.

The rearrangement links TRBV2 to TRBJ2-1; D possibly corresponds to TRBD2 (5 bases). Trimming left V 3 bases short and J 8 bases short, with 14 bases between. Germline V gene sequence: CDR1 SNHLY, CDR2 FYNNEI. The CDR3 spans 14 residues. In nucleotides, the CDR3 is TGTGCCAGCAGTGAGGAAGCGGTACGGTATGAGCAGTTCTTC. Protein: CASSEEAVRYEQFF.

The chain is built from TRBV6-5 and TRBJ1-2, with 7 nucleotides matching TRBD1. Germline V lookup: CDR1 MNHEY, CDR2 SVGAGI. The J segment lost 8 bases and the V segment lost 5 bases, leaving 5 bases of the junction unmatched. This CDR3 is 12 amino acids long. The CDR3 reads CASSTTGLGYTF. In DNA, the CDR3 is TGTGCCAGCAGTACGACAGGGTTGGGCTACACCTTC.

This clonotype has more than one count but fewer than ten. This CDR3 reads CASSDSGVSYNEQFF. CDR3 bases: TGTGCCAGCAGTGACAGCGGGGTCTCCTACAATGAGCAGTTCTTC. The rearrangement joins TRBV25-1 to TRBJ2-1, with 7 bases fitting TRBD2. V lost 3 bases and J lost 0; bases outside the gene matches: 2. Germline CDR1 is MGHDK and CDR2 is SYGVNS. The CDR3 runs 15 residues.

This clonotype was observed a handful of times. In DNA, the CDR3 is TGTGCCAGCAGGCCGGGACCCAGAGACGGCTACACCTTC. It specifies CASRPGPRDGYTF. The chain is built from TRBV27 and TRBJ1-2, with D perhaps matching TRBD1 (5 bases). Trimming took 6 bases from V and 8 from J, leaving 16 bases between them. CDR1 is MNHEY and CDR2 is SMNVEV in the germline V gene (reference sequence). There are 13 residues in the CDR3.

This clonotype was seen more than once but under ten times. J is TRBJ1-1 and V is TRBV5-1; the match to TRBD1 covers 7 bases. The CDR3 sequence is 13 residues long. V gave up 3 bases and J gave up 10 bases; unmatched junction bases: 9. From germline, CDR1 is SGHRS and CDR2 YFSETQ. Written as DNA, the CDR3 is TGCGCCAGCAGCTCCGGGACAGTTGACGGAGCTTTCTTT. Protein sequence: CASSSGTVDGAFF. Together with reference TRBV5-1 and TRBJ1-1, the CDR3 gives the full variable domain: KAGVTQTPRYLIKTRGQQVTLSCSPISGHRSVSWYQQTPGQGLQFLFEYFSETQRNKGNFPGRFSGRQFSNSRSEMNVSTLELGDSALYLCASSSGTVDGAFFGQGTRLTVV.

In its sample, this clonotype was seen a few times. The chain uses TRBV10-1 and TRBJ2-5; the D gene is possibly TRBD2 (5 bases). Germline V gene sequence: CDR1 WNHNN, CDR2 SYGVQD (reference sequence). The V end was cut by 0 bases, the J end by 2 bases, with 7 bases between. This CDR3 has 14 residues. The CDR3 sequence: CASSESRVQETQYF. The CDR3 DNA sequence: TGCGCCAGCAGTGAGTCGAGGGTGCAAGAGACCCAGTACTTC.

Ten or more counts support this clonotype. The rearrangement links TRBV2 to TRBJ2-1, with TRBD1 matching 8 bases. The CDR3 runs 17 residues. Losses at the gene ends were 2 bases for V and 8 bases for J; bases not matched to a gene: 14. Germline lookup yields CDR1 SNHLY and CDR2 FYNNEI. The CDR3 DNA reads as TGTGCCAGCAGTGAACTCGGGACAGGCAGTGGGTATCATGAGCAGTTCTTC. Protein: CASSELGTGSGYHEQFF.